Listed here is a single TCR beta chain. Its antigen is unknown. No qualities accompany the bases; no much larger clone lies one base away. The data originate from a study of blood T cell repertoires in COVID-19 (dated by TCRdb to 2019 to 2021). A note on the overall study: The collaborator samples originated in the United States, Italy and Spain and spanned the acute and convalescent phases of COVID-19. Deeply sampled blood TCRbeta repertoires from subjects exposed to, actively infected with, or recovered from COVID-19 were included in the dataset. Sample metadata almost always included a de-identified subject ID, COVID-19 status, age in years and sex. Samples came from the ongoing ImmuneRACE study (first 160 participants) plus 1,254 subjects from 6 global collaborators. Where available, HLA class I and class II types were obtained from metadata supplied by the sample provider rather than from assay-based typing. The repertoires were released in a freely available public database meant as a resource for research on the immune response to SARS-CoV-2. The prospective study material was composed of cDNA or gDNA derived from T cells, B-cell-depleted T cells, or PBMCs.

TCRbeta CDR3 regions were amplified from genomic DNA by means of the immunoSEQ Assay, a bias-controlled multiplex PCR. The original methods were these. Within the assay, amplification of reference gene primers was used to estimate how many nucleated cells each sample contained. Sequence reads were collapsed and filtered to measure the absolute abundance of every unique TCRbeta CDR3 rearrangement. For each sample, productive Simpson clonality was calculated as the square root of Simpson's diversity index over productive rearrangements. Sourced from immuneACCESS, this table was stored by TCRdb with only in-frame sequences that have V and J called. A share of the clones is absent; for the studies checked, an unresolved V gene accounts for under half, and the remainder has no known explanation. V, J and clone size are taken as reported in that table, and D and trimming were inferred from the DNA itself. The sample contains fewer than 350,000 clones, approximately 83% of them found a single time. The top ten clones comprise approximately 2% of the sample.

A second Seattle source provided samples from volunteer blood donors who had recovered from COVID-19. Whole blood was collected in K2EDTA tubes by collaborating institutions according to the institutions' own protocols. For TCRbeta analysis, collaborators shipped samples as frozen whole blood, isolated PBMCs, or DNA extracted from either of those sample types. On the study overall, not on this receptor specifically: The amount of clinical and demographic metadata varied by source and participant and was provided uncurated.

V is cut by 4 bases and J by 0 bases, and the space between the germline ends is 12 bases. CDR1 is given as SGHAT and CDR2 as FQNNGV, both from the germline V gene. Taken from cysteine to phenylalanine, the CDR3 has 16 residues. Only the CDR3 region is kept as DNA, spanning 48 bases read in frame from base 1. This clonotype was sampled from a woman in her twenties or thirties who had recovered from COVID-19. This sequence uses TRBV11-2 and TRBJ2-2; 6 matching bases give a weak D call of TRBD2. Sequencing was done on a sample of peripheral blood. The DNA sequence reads TGTGCCAGCAGCTCCACGGCGGGATCGAACACCGGGGAGCTGTTTTTT. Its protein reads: CASSSTAGSNTGELFF.